The clone carrying this T cell receptor beta chain was seen repeatedly, ten times or more. Regarding time point: patch test 2, 6 weeks after DPC sensitization. Treatment given: therapeutic diphenylcyclopropenone sensitization with weekly scalp DPC. Each donor was an alopecia patient between 18 and 70 years of age who qualified for DPC. TCRdb redid the calling of the RACE reads with MiXCR, one entry per CDR3 protein. In the table there are 25,000 to 30,000 distinct CDR3 sequences, roughly 9.4% of which are singletons. The data were taken from a study of human T cells and chemical hapten exposure. Across the study: DPC 0.01% went on the upper back by patch test, with reading at 6 days. Patients, a majority of them female, were diagnosed with alopecia areata, totalis or universalis.

The V and J ends lost 4 bases and 4 bases respectively, with 8 bases between them. The length of the CDR3 is 12 residues. Germline V gene lookup returns CDR1 ENHRY and CDR2 SYGVKD. The genes are TRBV10-3 and TRBJ2-7; D not certain. This TCR came from a man in his thirties or forties with alopecia areata. Some clones in this sample may be carry-over from other donors' samples. The sample in question was whole blood, obtained in connection with sensitization to the hapten diphenylcyclopropenone (DPC). The DNA for the CDR3 is TGTGCCATCAGTGTCGACGGTTACGAGCAGTACTTC. Translated, it gives CAISVDGYEQYF.